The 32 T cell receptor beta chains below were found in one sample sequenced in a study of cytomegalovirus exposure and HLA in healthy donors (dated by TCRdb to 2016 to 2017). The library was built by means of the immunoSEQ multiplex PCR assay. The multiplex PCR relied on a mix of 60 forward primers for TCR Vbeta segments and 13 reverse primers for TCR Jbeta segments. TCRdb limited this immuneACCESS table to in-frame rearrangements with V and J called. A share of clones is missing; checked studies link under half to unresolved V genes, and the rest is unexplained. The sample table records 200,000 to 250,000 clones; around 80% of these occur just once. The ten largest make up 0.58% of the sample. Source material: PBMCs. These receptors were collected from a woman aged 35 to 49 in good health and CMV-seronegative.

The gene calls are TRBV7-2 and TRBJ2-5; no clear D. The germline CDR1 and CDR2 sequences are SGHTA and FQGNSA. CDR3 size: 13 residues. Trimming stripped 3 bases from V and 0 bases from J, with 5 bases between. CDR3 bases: TGTGCCAGCAGCTTCCCCAACCAAGAGACCCAGTACTTC. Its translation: CASSFPNQETQYF.

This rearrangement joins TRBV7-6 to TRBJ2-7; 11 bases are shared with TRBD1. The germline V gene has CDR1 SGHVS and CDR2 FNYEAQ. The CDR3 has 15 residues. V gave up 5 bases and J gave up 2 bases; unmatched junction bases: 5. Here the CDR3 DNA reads TGTGCCAGCAGCCCCTGGACAGGGGGCACCTACGAGCAGTACTTC. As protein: CASSPWTGGTYEQYF.

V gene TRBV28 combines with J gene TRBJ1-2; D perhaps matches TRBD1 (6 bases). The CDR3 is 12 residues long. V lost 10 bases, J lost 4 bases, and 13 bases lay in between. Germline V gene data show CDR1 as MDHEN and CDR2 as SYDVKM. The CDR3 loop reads CATNRDLYGYTF. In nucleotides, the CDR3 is TGTGCCACCAACAGGGACCTCTATGGCTACACCTTC.

CDR3 residues: CASSPPLSSGELFF. In DNA, the CDR3 is TGTGCCAGCAGTCCCCCGCTGAGTTCCGGGGAGCTGTTTTTT. The J gene is TRBJ2-2, the V gene TRBV27, with unresolved D. Germline loops: CDR1 MNHEY, CDR2 SMNVEV (reference sequence). Trimming took 5 bases from V and 6 from J, leaving 13 bases between them. This CDR3 is 14 amino acids long.

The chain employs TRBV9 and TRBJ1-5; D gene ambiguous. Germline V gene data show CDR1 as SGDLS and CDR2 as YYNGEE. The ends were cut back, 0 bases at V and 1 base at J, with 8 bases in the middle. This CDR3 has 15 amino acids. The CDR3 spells CASSVGGASNQPQHF. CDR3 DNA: TGTGCCAGCAGCGTAGGGGGAGCCAGCAATCAGCCCCAGCATTTT.

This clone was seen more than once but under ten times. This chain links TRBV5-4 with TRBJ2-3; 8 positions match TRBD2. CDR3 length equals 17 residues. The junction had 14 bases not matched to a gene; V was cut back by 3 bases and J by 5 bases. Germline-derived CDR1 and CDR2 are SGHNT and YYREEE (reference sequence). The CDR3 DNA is TGTGCCAGCAGCTCCCACCTTCGGGGGGGCCGGGTAGATACGCAGTATTTT. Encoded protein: CASSSHLRGGRVDTQYF.

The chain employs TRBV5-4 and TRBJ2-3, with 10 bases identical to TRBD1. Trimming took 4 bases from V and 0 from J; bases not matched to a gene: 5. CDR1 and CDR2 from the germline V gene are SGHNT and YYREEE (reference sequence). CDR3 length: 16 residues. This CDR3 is CASSPRTGGSTDTQYF. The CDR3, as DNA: TGTGCCAGCAGCCCCAGGACAGGGGGAAGCACAGATACGCAGTATTTT.

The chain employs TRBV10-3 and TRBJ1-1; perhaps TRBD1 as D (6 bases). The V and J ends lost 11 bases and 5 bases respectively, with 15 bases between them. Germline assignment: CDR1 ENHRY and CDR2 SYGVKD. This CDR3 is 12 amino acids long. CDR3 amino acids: CASTTGWTEAFF. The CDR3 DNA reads TGTGCCTCGACGACAGGTTGGACTGAAGCTTTCTTT.

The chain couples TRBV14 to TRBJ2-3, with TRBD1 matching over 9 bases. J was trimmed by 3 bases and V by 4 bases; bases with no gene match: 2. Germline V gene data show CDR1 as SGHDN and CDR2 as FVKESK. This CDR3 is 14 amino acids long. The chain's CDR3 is CASSRDRETDTQYF. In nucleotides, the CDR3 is TGTGCCAGCAGCCGGGACAGGGAAACAGATACGCAGTATTTT.

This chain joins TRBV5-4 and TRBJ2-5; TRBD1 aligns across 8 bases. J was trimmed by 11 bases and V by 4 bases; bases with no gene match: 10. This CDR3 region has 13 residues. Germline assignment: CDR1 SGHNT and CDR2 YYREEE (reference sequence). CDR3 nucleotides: TGTGCCAGCAGCCTAGACAGGGGCGGAGAGCAGTACTTC. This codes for CASSLDRGGEQYF.

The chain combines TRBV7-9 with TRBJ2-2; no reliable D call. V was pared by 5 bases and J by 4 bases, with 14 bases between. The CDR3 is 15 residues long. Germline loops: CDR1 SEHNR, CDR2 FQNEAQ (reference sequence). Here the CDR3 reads CASSPRPDTTGELFF. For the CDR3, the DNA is TGTGCCAGCAGCCCCCGACCAGACACCACCGGGGAGCTGTTTTTT.

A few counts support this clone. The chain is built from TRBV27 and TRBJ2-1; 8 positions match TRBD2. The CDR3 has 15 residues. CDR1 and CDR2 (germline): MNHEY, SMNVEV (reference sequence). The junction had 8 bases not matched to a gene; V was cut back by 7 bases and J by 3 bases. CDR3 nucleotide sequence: TGTGCCAGCACCCCAGGGAGCGGGGGCTACAATGAGCAGTTCTTC. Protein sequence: CASTPGSGGYNEQFF.

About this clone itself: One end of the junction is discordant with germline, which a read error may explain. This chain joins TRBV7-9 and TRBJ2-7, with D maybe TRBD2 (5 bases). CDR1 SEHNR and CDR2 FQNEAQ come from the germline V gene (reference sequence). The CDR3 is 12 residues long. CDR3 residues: CSSSLASYEQYF. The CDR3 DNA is TGTTCCAGCAGCTTAGCGAGCTACGAGCAGTACTTC.

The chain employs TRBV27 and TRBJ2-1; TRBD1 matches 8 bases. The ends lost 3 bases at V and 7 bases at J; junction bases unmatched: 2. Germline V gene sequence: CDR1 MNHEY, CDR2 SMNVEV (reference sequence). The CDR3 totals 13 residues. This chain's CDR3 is CASSLNRGNEQFF. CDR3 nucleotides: TGTGCCAGCAGTTTGAACAGGGGGAATGAGCAGTTCTTC.

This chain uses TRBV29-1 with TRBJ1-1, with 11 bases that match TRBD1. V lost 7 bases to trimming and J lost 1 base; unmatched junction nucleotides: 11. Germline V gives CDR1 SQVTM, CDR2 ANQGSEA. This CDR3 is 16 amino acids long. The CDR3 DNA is TGCAGCGGCCGGAGTGGACAGGGGGCGGGGAACACTGAAGCTTTCTTT. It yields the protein CSGRSGQGAGNTEAFF.

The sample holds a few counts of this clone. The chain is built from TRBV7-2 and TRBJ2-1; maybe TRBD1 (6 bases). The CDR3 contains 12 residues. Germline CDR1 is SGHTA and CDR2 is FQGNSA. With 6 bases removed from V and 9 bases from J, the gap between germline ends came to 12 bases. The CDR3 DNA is TGTGCCAGCAGTCCAGGGGCGGGTGAGCAGTTCTTC. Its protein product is CASSPGAGEQFF.

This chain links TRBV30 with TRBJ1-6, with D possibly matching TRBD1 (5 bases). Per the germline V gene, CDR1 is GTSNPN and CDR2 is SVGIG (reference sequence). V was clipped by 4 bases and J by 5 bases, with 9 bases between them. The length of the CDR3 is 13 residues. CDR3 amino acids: CAWMTDNNSPLHF. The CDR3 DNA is TGTGCCTGGATGACAGACAATAATTCACCCCTCCACTTT.

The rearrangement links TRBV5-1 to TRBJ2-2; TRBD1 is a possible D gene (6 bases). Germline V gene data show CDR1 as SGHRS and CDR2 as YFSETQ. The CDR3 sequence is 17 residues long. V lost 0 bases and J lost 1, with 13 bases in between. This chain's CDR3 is CASSLANGGQNTGELFF. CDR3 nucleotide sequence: TGCGCCAGCAGCTTGGCCAATGGGGGCCAGAACACCGGGGAGCTGTTTTTT.

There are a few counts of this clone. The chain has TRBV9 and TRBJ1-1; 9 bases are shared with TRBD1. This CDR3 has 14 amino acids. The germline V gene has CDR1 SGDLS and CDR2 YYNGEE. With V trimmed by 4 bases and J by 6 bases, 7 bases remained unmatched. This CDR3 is CASSLGTGPSEAFF. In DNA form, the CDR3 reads TGTGCCAGCAGCCTCGGGACAGGGCCTTCTGAAGCTTTCTTT.

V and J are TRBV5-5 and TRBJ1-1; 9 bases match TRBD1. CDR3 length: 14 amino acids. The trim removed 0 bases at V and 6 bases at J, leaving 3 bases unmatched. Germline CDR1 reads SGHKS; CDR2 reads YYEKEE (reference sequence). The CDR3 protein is CASSLGGQGAEAFF. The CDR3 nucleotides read TGTGCCAGCAGCTTGGGGGGACAGGGAGCTGAAGCTTTCTTT. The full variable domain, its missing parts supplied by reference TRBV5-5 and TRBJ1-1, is DAGVTQSPTHLIKTRGQQVTLRCSPISGHKSVSWYQQVLGQGPQFIFQYYEKEERGRGNFPDRFSARQFPNYSSELNVNALLLGDSALYLCASSLGGQGAEAFFGQGTRLTVV.

The CDR3 sequence: CASSIDRVNTEAFF. For the CDR3, the DNA is TGTGCCAGCAGCATCGACAGGGTGAACACTGAAGCTTTCTTT. The chain is built from TRBV7-8 and TRBJ1-1, with 7 bases matching TRBD1. Germline V lookup: CDR1 SGHVS, CDR2 FQNEAQ. This CDR3 region has 14 residues. Losses at the gene ends were 5 bases for V and 0 bases for J; bases not matched to a gene: 3. The complete variable domain, with remaining parts taken from reference TRBV7-8 and TRBJ1-1, reads GAGVSQSPRYKVAKRGQDVALRCDPISGHVSLFWYQQALGQGPEFLTYFQNEAQLDKSGLPSDRFFAERPEGSVSTLKIQRTQQEDSAVYLCASSIDRVNTEAFFGQGTRLTVV.

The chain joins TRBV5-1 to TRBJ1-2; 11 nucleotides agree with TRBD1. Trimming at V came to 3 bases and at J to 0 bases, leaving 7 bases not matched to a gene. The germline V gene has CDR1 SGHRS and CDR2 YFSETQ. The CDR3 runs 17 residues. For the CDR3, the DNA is TGCGCCAGCAGCTCAGGGGACAGGGGGGAATCTAACTATGGCTACACCTTC. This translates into CASSSGDRGESNYGYTF.

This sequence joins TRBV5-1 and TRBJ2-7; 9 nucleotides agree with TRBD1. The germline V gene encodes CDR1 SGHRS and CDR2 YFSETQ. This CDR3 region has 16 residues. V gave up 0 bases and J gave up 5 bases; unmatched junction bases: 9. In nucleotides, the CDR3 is TGCGCCAGCAGCTTGGATCCGGGACAGGGTCTCAACGAGCAGTACTTC. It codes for CASSLDPGQGLNEQYF.

CDR3 sequence: CASSQNRGQPQHF. In DNA, the CDR3 is TGCGCCAGCAGCCAGAACAGGGGACAGCCCCAGCATTTT. The V call is TRBV4-3, the J call TRBJ1-5; TRBD1 matches at 7 bases. CDR1 is LGHNA, CDR2 YSLEER, per germline. The CDR3 length is 13 residues. V trimming: 3 bases; J trimming: 7 bases; junction bases outside the gene matches: 3.

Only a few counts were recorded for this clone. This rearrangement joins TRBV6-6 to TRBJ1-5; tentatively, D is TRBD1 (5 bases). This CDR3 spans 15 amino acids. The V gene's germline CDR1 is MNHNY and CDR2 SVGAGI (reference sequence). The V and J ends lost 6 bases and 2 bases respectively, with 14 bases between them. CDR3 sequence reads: CASRELRVGNQPQHF. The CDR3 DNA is TGTGCCAGCAGGGAACTCAGGGTTGGCAATCAGCCCCAGCATTTT.

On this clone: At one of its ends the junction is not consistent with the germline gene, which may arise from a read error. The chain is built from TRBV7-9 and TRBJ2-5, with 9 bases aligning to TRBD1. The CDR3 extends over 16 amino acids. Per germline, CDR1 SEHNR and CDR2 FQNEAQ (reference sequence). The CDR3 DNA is TGTTCCAGCAGCTTTGCCTCGGGACAGGGCGGCCAGACCCAGTACTTC. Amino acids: CSSSFASGQGGQTQYF.

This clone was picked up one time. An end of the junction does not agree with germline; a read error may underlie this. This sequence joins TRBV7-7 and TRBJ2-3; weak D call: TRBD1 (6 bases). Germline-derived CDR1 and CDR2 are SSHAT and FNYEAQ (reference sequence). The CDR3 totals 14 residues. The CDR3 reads CASSLEGRGDTQYF. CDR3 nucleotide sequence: TGTGCTAGCAGCTTAGAGGGTAGGGGGGATACGCAGTATTTT. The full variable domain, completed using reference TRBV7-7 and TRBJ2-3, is GAGVSQSPRYKVTKRGQDVTLRCDPISSHATLYWYQQALGQGPEFLTYFNYEAQPDKSGLPSDRFSAERPEGSISTLTIQRTEQRDSAMYRCASSLEGRGDTQYFGPGTRLTVL.

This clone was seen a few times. DNA for the CDR3: TGTGCCAGCAGTTTCCGCATTCAGGGGCGGCCAATGAACACTGAAGCTTTCTTT. Residues: CASSFRIQGRPMNTEAFF. The V and J genes are TRBV27 and TRBJ1-1; possible D gene TRBD1, 6 bases. Trimming took 3 bases from V and 0 from J, leaving 20 bases between them. The CDR3 sequence is 18 residues long. Germline V gene lookup returns CDR1 MNHEY and CDR2 SMNVEV (reference sequence).

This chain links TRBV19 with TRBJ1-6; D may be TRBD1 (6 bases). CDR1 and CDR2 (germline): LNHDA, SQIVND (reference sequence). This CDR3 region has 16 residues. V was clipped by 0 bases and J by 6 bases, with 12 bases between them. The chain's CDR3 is CASSIETTGLNSPLHF. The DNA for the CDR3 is TGTGCCAGTAGTATAGAGACGACAGGTCTTAATTCACCCCTCCACTTT.

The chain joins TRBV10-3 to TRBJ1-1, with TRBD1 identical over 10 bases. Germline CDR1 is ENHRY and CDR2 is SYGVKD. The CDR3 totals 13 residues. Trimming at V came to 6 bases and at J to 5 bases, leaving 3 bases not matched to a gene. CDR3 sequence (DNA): TGTGCCATCAGAGGACAGGGGGTAACTGAAGCTTTCTTT. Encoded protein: CAIRGQGVTEAFF.

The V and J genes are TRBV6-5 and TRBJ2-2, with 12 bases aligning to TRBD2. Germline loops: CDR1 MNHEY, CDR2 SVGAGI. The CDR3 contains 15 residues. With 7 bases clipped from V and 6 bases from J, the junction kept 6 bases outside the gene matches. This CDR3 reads CASNLAGGVSGELFF. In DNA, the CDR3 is TGTGCCAGCAATCTAGCGGGGGGGGTCTCCGGGGAGCTGTTTTTT.

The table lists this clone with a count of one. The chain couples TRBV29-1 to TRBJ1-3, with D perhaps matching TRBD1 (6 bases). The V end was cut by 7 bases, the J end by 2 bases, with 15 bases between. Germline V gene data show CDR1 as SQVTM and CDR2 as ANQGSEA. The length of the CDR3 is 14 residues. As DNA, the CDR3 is TGCAGCGCCGGGGGGGGCAGGACTGGAAACACCATATATTTT. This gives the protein CSAGGGRTGNTIYF. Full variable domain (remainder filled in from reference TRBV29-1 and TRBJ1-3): SAVISQKPSRDICQRGTSLTIQCQVDSQVTMMFWYRQQPGQSLTLIATANQGSEATYESGFVIDKFPISRPNLTFSTLTVSNMSPEDSSIYLCSAGGGRTGNTIYFGEGSWLTVV.